A single sample is the source of the 2 T cell receptor beta chains below, sequenced in a study of T cells after yellow fever vaccination. TCRdb called the 5' RACE reads again in MiXCR, with one record for every CDR3 protein. The table shows a few hundred thousand distinct CDR3 sequences, with less than 9% occurring only once. The sequences come from CD4+ T cells sorted from PBMCs, collected 15 days after the yellow fever booster vaccination. These receptors all stem from a man aged 25-45 years who received the YFV17D yellow fever vaccine.

This clonotype was observed a handful of times. This chain joins TRBV4-3 and TRBJ2-1, with 10 positions matching TRBD2. The junction had 9 bases not matched to a gene; V was cut back by 4 bases and J by 9 bases. The CDR3 contains 15 residues. Germline V lookup: CDR1 LGHNA, CDR2 YSLEER. The CDR3 loop is CASSLEAGGSAEQFF. DNA for the CDR3: TGCGCCAGCAGCCTCGAAGCGGGAGGGTCTGCTGAGCAGTTCTTC.

This clonotype has a count of ten or more. This rearrangement joins TRBV7-6 to TRBJ2-5; 9 bases fit TRBD2. In germline, CDR1 is SGHVS, CDR2 FNYEAQ. J was trimmed by 4 bases and V by 2 bases; bases with no gene match: 5. This CDR3 has 15 amino acids. Written as DNA, the CDR3 is TGTGCCAGCAGCTTATCCCGAGCGGGAGGAGAGACCCAGTACTTC. This gives the protein CASSLSRAGGETQYF.